These T cell receptor beta chains were read from a single sample in a study of cytomegalovirus exposure and HLA in healthy donors. The repertoire was sequenced with immunoSEQ multiplex PCR; TCRdb's copy has only in-frame clones and lacks some. The table lists about 120,000 clones, around 80% of them singletons. The sample was PBMCs. The receptors were gathered from a young woman in good health and CMV-seropositive. Both conserved end residues are part of each CDR3. Fields, in order: J gene, clone size, D gene, V gene, CDR3 protein, CDR3 DNA. D genes are given only for firm matches. Size tells how often a clone was seen (once, few, many) or the class of an expanded clone, and some rows leave it out.

j_gene: TRBJ1-1
abundance: .
d_gene: .
v_gene: TRBV5-1
CDR3aa: CASSETGLNTEAFF
CDR3nt: TGCGCCAGCAGCGAGACAGGCCTAAACACTGAAGCTTTCTTT

j_gene: TRBJ1-6
abundance: once
d_gene: TRBD1
v_gene: TRBV6-5
CDR3aa: CASSYLDRGKSPLHF
CDR3nt: TGTGCCAGCAGTTACTTGGACAGGGGCAAATCACCCCTCCACTTT

j_gene: TRBJ1-3
abundance: .
d_gene: .
v_gene: TRBV5-1
CDR3aa: CASSRGGTIYF
CDR3nt: TGCGCCAGCAGCAGGGGTGGAACCATATATTTT

j_gene: TRBJ1-3
abundance: .
d_gene: .
v_gene: TRBV5-6
CDR3aa: CASSLPGGTGNTIYF
CDR3nt: TGTGCCAGCAGCTTGCCCGGGGGTACTGGAAACACCATATATTTT

j_gene: TRBJ1-3
abundance: few
d_gene: TRBD1
v_gene: TRBV11-2
CDR3aa: CASSLQGAGGNTIYF
CDR3nt: TGTGCCAGCAGCCTACAGGGGGCTGGTGGAAACACCATATATTTT

j_gene: TRBJ1-3
abundance: .
d_gene: .
v_gene: TRBV19
CDR3aa: CASTGDRDGGNTIYF
CDR3nt: TGTGCCAGTACCGGGGATAGAGACGGCGGAAACACCATATATTTT

j_gene: TRBJ1-1
abundance: .
d_gene: TRBD1
v_gene: TRBV15
CDR3aa: CATSRQGTGGLLAFF
CDR3nt: TGTGCCACCAGCAGACAGGGGACAGGGGGATTGTTAGCTTTCTTT

j_gene: TRBJ1-4
abundance: few
d_gene: .
v_gene: TRBV2
CDR3aa: CASSEETWPFF
CDR3nt: TGTGCCAGCAGTGAAGAGACATGGCCGTTTTTT

j_gene: TRBJ2-7
abundance: .
d_gene: .
v_gene: TRBV9
CDR3aa: CASSVDLGGGYEQYF
CDR3nt: TGTGCCAGCAGCGTAGATCTCGGCGGAGGCTACGAGCAGTACTTC

j_gene: TRBJ2-1
abundance: .
d_gene: .
v_gene: TRBV12-5
CDR3aa: CASGLFGSEQYNEQFF
CDR3nt: TGTGCTAGTGGTCTCTTTGGTTCAGAACAATACAATGAGCAGTTCTTC

j_gene: TRBJ2-1
abundance: .
d_gene: .
v_gene: TRBV19
CDR3aa: CASSPQGVEFF
CDR3nt: TGTGCCAGTAGTCCACAGGGAGTTGAGTTCTTC

j_gene: TRBJ1-3
abundance: few
d_gene: TRBD1
v_gene: TRBV5-6
CDR3aa: CASSYPGQGPGNTIYF
CDR3nt: TGTGCCAGCAGCTACCCGGGACAGGGACCTGGAAACACCATATATTTT

j_gene: TRBJ2-5
abundance: once
d_gene: .
v_gene: TRBV12-5
CDR3aa: CASGSGGETQYF
CDR3nt: TGTGCTAGTGGTTCAGGTGGGGAGACCCAGTACTTC

j_gene: TRBJ1-4
abundance: few
d_gene: .
v_gene: TRBV7-8
CDR3aa: CASSLVGQSYEKLFF
CDR3nt: TGTGCCAGCAGCTTAGTGGGGCAGTCTTACGAAAAACTGTTTTTT

j_gene: TRBJ2-7
abundance: .
d_gene: TRBD2
v_gene: TRBV6-4
CDR3aa: CASSPSGSTLYEQYF
CDR3nt: TGTGCCAGCAGTCCTAGCGGGAGCACCCTCTACGAGCAGTACTTC

j_gene: TRBJ1-4
abundance: .
d_gene: .
v_gene: TRBV7-9
CDR3aa: CASSPRVGGTNEKLFF
CDR3nt: TGTGCCAGCAGCCCCCGCGTGGGGGGAACTAATGAAAAACTGTTTTTT

j_gene: TRBJ2-7
abundance: .
d_gene: .
v_gene: TRBV7-9
CDR3aa: CASSFQYSYEQYF
CDR3nt: TGTGCCAGCAGCTTCCAGTACTCCTACGAGCAGTACTTC

j_gene: TRBJ1-3
abundance: .
d_gene: .
v_gene: TRBV7-9
CDR3aa: CASSPRTGNTIYF
CDR3nt: TGTGCCAGCAGCCCTAGAACAGGAAACACCATATATTTT

j_gene: TRBJ2-7
abundance: .
d_gene: TRBD1
v_gene: TRBV25-1
CDR3aa: CASKNRGLYEQYF
CDR3nt: TGTGCCAGCAAAAACAGGGGGCTCTACGAGCAGTACTTC

j_gene: TRBJ2-1
abundance: .
d_gene: TRBD2
v_gene: TRBV6-1
CDR3aa: CASSPKPRTSNEQFF
CDR3nt: TGTGCCAGCAGCCCGAAGCCCCGGACTAGCAATGAGCAGTTCTTC

j_gene: TRBJ2-7
abundance: .
d_gene: TRBD2
v_gene: TRBV2
CDR3aa: CASRTSGSSYEQYF
CDR3nt: TGTGCCAGCAGGACTAGCGGGAGCTCCTACGAGCAGTACTTC

j_gene: TRBJ2-7
abundance: .
d_gene: .
v_gene: TRBV28
CDR3aa: CASFGGPSYEQYF
CDR3nt: TGTGCCAGCTTCGGAGGGCCTAGCTACGAGCAGTACTTC

j_gene: TRBJ1-5
abundance: .
d_gene: .
v_gene: TRBV15
CDR3aa: CATSRGQVPNQPQHF
CDR3nt: TGTGCCACCAGCAGAGGACAGGTTCCCAATCAGCCCCAGCATTTT

j_gene: TRBJ2-6
abundance: .
d_gene: .
v_gene: TRBV7-8
CDR3aa: CASSPRVTYSGANVLTF
CDR3nt: TGTGCCAGCAGCCCCCGGGTTACCTACTCTGGGGCCAACGTCCTGACTTTC

j_gene: TRBJ2-7
abundance: .
d_gene: .
v_gene: TRBV28
CDR3aa: CATSHGEQYF
CDR3nt: TGTGCCACCTCCCACGGGGAGCAGTACTTC

j_gene: TRBJ1-4
abundance: .
d_gene: TRBD1
v_gene: TRBV5-1
CDR3aa: CASSIGQGGANEKLFF
CDR3nt: TGCGCCAGCAGCATAGGACAGGGCGGCGCTAATGAAAAACTGTTTTTT

j_gene: TRBJ2-7
abundance: .
d_gene: .
v_gene: TRBV10-1
CDR3aa: CASSAQEIGEQYF
CDR3nt: TGCGCCAGCAGTGCACAGGAAATCGGCGAGCAGTACTTC

j_gene: TRBJ2-7
abundance: once
d_gene: TRBD1
v_gene: TRBV6-5
CDR3aa: CASSYVTGAYEQYF
CDR3nt: TGTGCCAGCAGTTACGTAACAGGGGCCTACGAGCAGTACTTC

j_gene: TRBJ2-7
abundance: .
d_gene: TRBD2
v_gene: TRBV6-1
CDR3aa: CASSEARAGERIAAQYEQYF
CDR3nt: TGTGCCAGCAGTGAAGCGCGAGCGGGAGAAAGGATCGCGGCCCAGTACGAGCAGTACTTC

j_gene: TRBJ1-2
abundance: .
d_gene: .
v_gene: TRBV10-3
CDR3aa: CAISEGPGQLNYGYTF
CDR3nt: TGTGCCATCAGTGAGGGGCCGGGACAACTTAACTATGGCTACACCTTC

j_gene: TRBJ2-3
abundance: .
d_gene: .
v_gene: TRBV11-3
CDR3aa: CASSLEAAGTDTQYF
CDR3nt: TGTGCCAGCAGCTTAGAGGCGGCAGGCACAGATACGCAGTATTTT

j_gene: TRBJ2-3
abundance: .
d_gene: TRBD2
v_gene: TRBV5-1
CDR3aa: CASSSGTSGLDDTQYF
CDR3nt: TGCGCCAGCAGCTCGGGGACTAGCGGGCTCGATGATACGCAGTATTTT

j_gene: TRBJ1-1
abundance: once
d_gene: .
v_gene: TRBV7-9
CDR3aa: CASSPVNTEAFF
CDR3nt: TGTGCCAGCAGCCCCGTAAACACTGAAGCTTTCTTT

j_gene: TRBJ1-1
abundance: few
d_gene: .
v_gene: TRBV23-1
CDR3aa: CASSPPRCGNTEAFF
CDR3nt: TGCGCCAGCAGTCCACCGAGGTGCGGAAACACTGAAGCTTTCTTT

j_gene: TRBJ1-1
abundance: .
d_gene: TRBD1
v_gene: TRBV6-6
CDR3aa: CATGTDSEAFF
CDR3nt: TGTGCCACCGGGACAGATAGTGAAGCTTTCTTT

j_gene: TRBJ2-7
abundance: .
d_gene: .
v_gene: TRBV7-3
CDR3aa: CASSSHTGEQYF
CDR3nt: TGTGCCAGCAGCTCGCATACCGGGGAGCAGTACTTC

j_gene: TRBJ1-1
abundance: .
d_gene: TRBD1
v_gene: TRBV30
CDR3aa: CAWSPSRDSEAFF
CDR3nt: TGTGCCTGGTCTCCCTCAAGGGACAGTGAAGCTTTCTTT

j_gene: TRBJ2-3
abundance: .
d_gene: .
v_gene: TRBV5-4
CDR3aa: CASSSTGTGGDTQYF
CDR3nt: TGTGCCAGCAGCTCTACGGGGACTGGTGGAGATACGCAGTATTTT

j_gene: TRBJ1-4
abundance: .
d_gene: .
v_gene: TRBV30
CDR3aa: CAWNSPEGELFF
CDR3nt: TGTGCCTGGAACTCGCCAGAAGGGGAACTGTTTTTT

j_gene: TRBJ2-5
abundance: .
d_gene: .
v_gene: TRBV5-1
CDR3aa: CASSSSGLAQETQYF
CDR3nt: TGCGCCAGCAGCTCGTCAGGGCTTGCCCAAGAGACCCAGTACTTC

j_gene: TRBJ1-5
abundance: .
d_gene: .
v_gene: TRBV6-5
CDR3aa: CASKDMASNQPQHF
CDR3nt: TGTGCCAGCAAAGACATGGCTAGCAATCAGCCCCAGCATTTT

j_gene: TRBJ2-5
abundance: .
d_gene: TRBD2
v_gene: TRBV7-9
CDR3aa: CASSFPPRGARETQYF
CDR3nt: TGTGCCAGCAGCTTCCCACCGCGGGGGGCCCGGGAGACCCAGTACTTC

j_gene: TRBJ1-1
abundance: .
d_gene: TRBD1
v_gene: TRBV7-8
CDR3aa: CASSPLLPNYRGRTEAFF
CDR3nt: TGTGCCAGCAGCCCCCTTCTCCCCAACTACAGGGGGCGGACTGAAGCTTTCTTT

j_gene: TRBJ1-2
abundance: .
d_gene: .
v_gene: TRBV9
CDR3aa: CASSVGAGNYGYTF
CDR3nt: TGTGCCAGCAGCGTAGGGGCAGGGAACTATGGCTACACCTTC

j_gene: TRBJ2-2
abundance: .
d_gene: .
v_gene: TRBV2
CDR3aa: CASSRLPTAYAGELFF
CDR3nt: TGTGCCAGCTCTCGGCTACCGACAGCCTACGCCGGGGAGCTGTTTTTT

j_gene: TRBJ2-2
abundance: .
d_gene: TRBD2
v_gene: TRBV5-1
CDR3aa: CASSSLAGGPGGELFF
CDR3nt: TGCGCCAGCAGCTCACTAGCGGGAGGCCCGGGCGGGGAGCTGTTTTTT

j_gene: TRBJ2-7
abundance: .
d_gene: TRBD2
v_gene: TRBV19
CDR3aa: CASSIRLAGGDEQYF
CDR3nt: TGTGCCAGTAGTATACGACTAGCGGGAGGAGACGAGCAGTACTTC

j_gene: TRBJ1-2
abundance: .
d_gene: .
v_gene: TRBV6-1
CDR3aa: CASSVWDKPPFYGYTF
CDR3nt: TGTGCCAGCAGTGTGTGGGACAAACCCCCTTTCTATGGCTACACCTTC

j_gene: TRBJ2-6
abundance: .
d_gene: TRBD2
v_gene: TRBV7-6
CDR3aa: CASSGRLAEKSGANVLTF
CDR3nt: TGTGCCAGCAGCGGGAGACTAGCGGAAAAGTCTGGGGCCAACGTCCTGACTTTC

j_gene: TRBJ1-2
abundance: .
d_gene: .
v_gene: TRBV6-1
CDR3aa: CASSDHNYGYTF
CDR3nt: TGTGCCAGCAGTGACCATAACTATGGCTACACCTTC

j_gene: TRBJ1-2
abundance: .
d_gene: TRBD1
v_gene: TRBV4-1
CDR3aa: CASSLGTGASNYGYPF
CDR3nt: TGCGCCAGCAGCCTCGGGACAGGGGCCTCTAACTATGGCTACCCCTTC

j_gene: TRBJ2-7
abundance: .
d_gene: .
v_gene: TRBV19
CDR3aa: CASSWTDSYEQYF
CDR3nt: TGTGCCAGTAGTTGGACTGATTCCTACGAGCAGTACTTC

j_gene: TRBJ1-4
abundance: .
d_gene: TRBD1
v_gene: TRBV18
CDR3aa: CASSPRTGDEKLFF
CDR3nt: TGTGCCAGCTCACCAAGAACAGGGGATGAAAAACTGTTTTTT

j_gene: TRBJ2-7
abundance: .
d_gene: .
v_gene: TRBV4-1
CDR3aa: CASSRGNEQYF
CDR3nt: TGCGCCAGCAGCCGAGGGAATGAGCAGTACTTC